These 30 T cell receptor beta chains share one sample of origin, sequenced in a study of cytomegalovirus exposure and HLA in healthy donors listed by TCRdb under 2017. To prepare the library, the immunoSEQ multiplex PCR assay was applied. For the multiplex PCR, a mixture combining 60 forward primers for TCR Vbeta segments and 13 reverse primers for TCR Jbeta segments was used. TCRdb's version of the immuneACCESS table is confined to in-frame rearrangements and falls short of the full clone set. An unresolved V gene accounts for under half of the shortfall where checked; the remainder is of unknown origin. The sample records about 160,000 clones, roughly 85% of which are singletons. Of the sample, roughly 2% falls within the top ten clones. Sequencing input: PBMCs. These receptors all come from a man between 35 and 55 years old in good health and CMV-seronegative.

The chain's CDR3 is CASSLGLAGTGELFF. CDR3 nucleotide sequence: TGTGCCAGCAGTTTGGGACTAGCGGGGACCGGGGAGCTGTTTTTT. The J gene is TRBJ2-2, the V gene TRBV27; TRBD2 aligns across 13 bases. Germline CDR1 and CDR2: MNHEY and SMNVEV (reference sequence). With 3 bases clipped from V and 5 bases from J, the junction kept 0 bases outside the gene matches. The CDR3 has 15 amino acids.

Concerning this clone: Other DNA variants within this sample encode the same CDR3. J is TRBJ1-1 and V is TRBV18; D is ambiguous. Germline V CDR1 and CDR2: KGHSH, LQKENI. This CDR3 comprises 14 residues. The ends were cut back, 6 bases at V and 1 base at J, with 12 bases in the middle. The CDR3 DNA follows: TGTGCCAGCTCTTCGAAGCAGGCGAACACTGAAGCTTTCTTT. Translating gives CASSSKQANTEAFF.

V gene TRBV15 combines with J gene TRBJ2-4; no firm D call. This CDR3 spans 17 amino acids. The V end lost 1 base, the J end lost 0 bases, and 13 bases lay between the germline ends. CDR1 and CDR2 (germline): LNHNV, YYDKDF (reference sequence). The CDR3 sequence is CATSRGSLALAKNIQYF. CDR3 nucleotide sequence: TGTGCCACCAGCAGAGGGTCGTTGGCTCTAGCCAAAAACATTCAGTACTTC.

The chain links TRBV2 to TRBJ2-7; 11 bases fit TRBD1. The CDR3 is 13 residues long. With V trimmed by 6 bases and J by 10 bases, 8 bases remained unmatched. Germline CDR1 and CDR2: SNHLY and FYNNEI. The CDR3 loop is CASRDRGLSGQYF. The DNA for the CDR3 is TGTGCCAGCAGGGACAGGGGGCTATCCGGTCAGTACTTC.

This clone was counted between two and nine times. Other DNA sequences in the same sample also yield this CDR3. The chain recombines TRBV14 with TRBJ2-7, with D possibly matching TRBD2 (7 bases). V was shortened by 4 bases and J by 13 bases, with 17 bases between the two germline ends. This CDR3 contains 12 residues. The germline gives CDR1 SGHDN, CDR2 FVKESK. The CDR3, as DNA: TGTGCCAGCAGCCTCCCCGGGGGGCCGTATTACTTC. This codes for CASSLPGGPYYF.

The chain links TRBV27 to TRBJ1-4; a weak D match, TRBD1 (6 bases). The germline V gene encodes CDR1 MNHEY and CDR2 SMNVEV (reference sequence). Trimming stripped 4 bases from V and 0 bases from J, with 9 bases between. CDR3 length equals 15 residues. DNA of the CDR3: TGTGCCAGCAGTTCTCGGACAGCAACTAATGAAAAACTGTTTTTT. It translates to CASSSRTATNEKLFF. Full variable domain (rest looked up from reference TRBV27 and TRBJ1-4): EAQVTQNPRYLITVTGKKLTVTCSQNMNHEYMSWYRQDPGLGLRQIYYSMNVEVTDKGDVPEGYKVSRKEKRNFPLILESPSPNQTSLYFCASSSRTATNEKLFFGSGTQLSVL.

This chain links TRBV27 with TRBJ2-2; TRBD1 matches 9 bases. Per the germline V gene, CDR1 is MNHEY and CDR2 is SMNVEV (reference sequence). J gave up 4 bases and V 10 bases, and 7 bases lay outside the gene matches. CDR3 size: 14 residues. The CDR3 is CATKRQGGTGELFF. CDR3 DNA: TGTGCCACCAAGCGACAGGGGGGCACCGGGGAGCTGTTTTTT.

The rearrangement uses TRBV19 and TRBJ2-5; perhaps TRBD1 as D (5 bases). The ends were cut back, 1 base at V and 5 bases at J, with 14 bases in the middle. Germline assignment: CDR1 LNHDA and CDR2 SQIVND (reference sequence). The CDR3 has 15 amino acids. The CDR3 DNA follows: TGTGCCAGTAGTATAGGGGGCAGGACGGGCGAGACCCAGTACTTC. Amino acids: CASSIGGRTGETQYF. The complete variable domain, with remaining parts taken from reference TRBV19 and TRBJ2-5, reads DGGITQSPKYLFRKEGQNVTLSCEQNLNHDAMYWYRQDPGQGLRLIYYSQIVNDFQKGDIAEGYSVSREKKESFPLTVTSAQKNPTAFYLCASSIGGRTGETQYFGPGTRLLVL.

The chain combines TRBV29-1 with TRBJ1-1; TRBD1 matches 9 bases. Germline V gene lookup returns CDR1 SQVTM and CDR2 ANQGSEA. The CDR3 runs 12 residues. V was clipped by 0 bases and J by 11 bases; unmatched bases: 4. The DNA of the CDR3 is TGCAGCGTTGAAGAACAGGGGGCTAGGGCTTTCTTT. This sequence encodes CSVEEQGARAFF.

The genes are TRBV5-8 and TRBJ2-5; D unresolved. V was shortened by 1 base and J by 2 bases, with 6 bases between the two germline ends. The CDR3 is made up of 13 amino acids. CDR1 and CDR2 (germline): SGHTS, YDEGEE. The CDR3 protein is CASSLYEQETQYF. The CDR3 DNA follows: TGTGCCAGCAGCTTGTATGAGCAAGAGACCCAGTACTTC.

This sequence joins TRBV5-1 and TRBJ2-3, with 7 nucleotides matching TRBD1. CDR1 and CDR2 from the germline V gene are SGHRS and YFSETQ. Trimming took 3 bases from V and 2 from J; bases not matched to a gene: 6. There are 15 residues in the CDR3. CDR3 DNA: TGCGCCAGCAGCTGGAGACAGGGCTCCACAGATACGCAGTATTTT. Amino acid sequence: CASSWRQGSTDTQYF.

This clone has a single count. V and J are TRBV6-1 and TRBJ2-1; a possible D gene is TRBD1 (6 bases). CDR3 length equals 15 residues. The V and J ends lost 3 bases and 2 bases respectively, with 11 bases between them. Germline V gene sequence: CDR1 MNHNS, CDR2 SASEGT. In nucleotides, the CDR3 is TGTGCCAGCAGTGAGGGGGCCTCGACCTACAATGAGCAGTTCTTC. This translates into CASSEGASTYNEQFF.

This sequence joins TRBV7-9 and TRBJ2-1; the match to TRBD2 covers 7 bases. Germline V CDR1 and CDR2: SEHNR, FQNEAQ (reference sequence). V shed 5 bases and J 5 bases; nucleotides not matched to a gene: 6. The CDR3 totals 14 residues. The CDR3, as DNA: TGTGCCAGCAGCCAGACTAGCTTTCACAATGAGCAGTTCTTC. Amino acid sequence: CASSQTSFHNEQFF.

CDR3 bases: TGTGCCAGCAGCTTTGCGCCCCAGGGATCCACGCAGTATTTT. This gives the protein CASSFAPQGSTQYF. J is TRBJ2-3 and V is TRBV5-4; TRBD1 might be the D (5 bases). CDR1 and CDR2 from the germline V gene are SGHNT and YYREEE (reference sequence). The CDR3 is 14 residues long. V lost 2 bases and J 9 bases, leaving 16 bases between the germline ends. The whole variable domain, filled in from reference TRBV5-4 and TRBJ2-3, reads ETGVTQSPTHLIKTRGQQVTLRCSSQSGHNTVSWYQQALGQGPQFIFQYYREEENGRGNFPPRFSGLQFPNYSSELNVNALELDDSALYLCASSFAPQGSTQYFGPGTRLTVL.

This clone was seen just once. The genes are TRBV5-6 and TRBJ2-1; D is undetermined. The CDR3 consists of 13 residues. Germline values: CDR1 SGHDT, CDR2 YYEEEE. V shed 3 bases and J shed 9 bases, with 13 bases lying between them. The CDR3, as DNA: TGTGCCAGCAGCTCCTTACTCGGTGGTGAGCAGTTCTTC. Its protein is CASSSLLGGEQFF. Variable domain in full (rest from reference TRBV5-6 and TRBJ2-1): DAGVTQSPTHLIKTRGQQVTLRCSPKSGHDTVSWYQQALGQGPQFIFQYYEEEERQRGNFPDRFSGHQFPNYSSELNVNALLLGDSALYLCASSSLLGGEQFFGPGTRLTVL.

This clone was seen a few times. A read error may produce the germline difference seen at one junction end. The chain couples TRBV4-1 to TRBJ1-4; no clear D gene. The CDR3 spans 16 residues. Germline CDR1 reads MGHRA; CDR2 reads YSYEKL. Here the CDR3 DNA reads TGCGCCAGCAGACAAGAACTCGGCACACGAGGCGAAAAACTGTTTTTT. Translating it yields CASRQELGTRGEKLFF.

A few counts support this clone. The gene calls are TRBV14 and TRBJ1-3; D not certain. Germline V gene lookup returns CDR1 SGHDN and CDR2 FVKESK. Trimming took off 0 bases at V and 10 bases at J, with 7 bases between the two ends. There are 12 residues in the CDR3. The CDR3 sequence is CASSQEPLTIYF. CDR3 nucleotide sequence: TGTGCCAGCAGCCAAGAACCTCTAACCATATATTTT.

The chain recombines TRBV28 with TRBJ1-3; TRBD1 might be the D (5 bases). The V gene lost 6 bases and the J gene lost 0 bases, with 15 bases spanning the gap. This CDR3 region has 16 residues. The germline V gene encodes CDR1 MDHEN and CDR2 SYDVKM. The CDR3 here is CASRMPGGVSGNTIYF. The DNA for the CDR3 is TGTGCCAGCAGAATGCCGGGGGGGGTCTCTGGAAACACCATATATTTT.

This clone was observed a single time. The gene calls are TRBV19 and TRBJ2-1, with D perhaps matching TRBD1 (5 bases). The germline CDR1 and CDR2 sequences are LNHDA and SQIVND (reference sequence). The CDR3 runs to 16 residues. Trimming removed 0 bases at V and 7 bases at J, with 16 bases between. The DNA of the CDR3 is TGTGCCAGTAGTATAGATTTTTTCGTCAGGGTAAATGAGCAGTTCTTC. It codes for CASSIDFFVRVNEQFF.

This clone was counted a single time. The gene calls are TRBV15 and TRBJ2-6; weak D call: TRBD2 (5 bases). The V gene's germline CDR1 is LNHNV and CDR2 YYDKDF (reference sequence). CDR3 length equals 16 residues. Trimming shortened V by 2 bases and J by 3 bases, and 11 bases separated the two germline ends. CDR3 residues: CATSRWPGIGANVLTF. CDR3 DNA sequence: TGTGCCACCAGCAGATGGCCGGGGATTGGGGCCAACGTCCTGACTTTC.

This clone was seen a few times. The CDR3: CASSWSGTGVETQYF. The CDR3 nucleotides are TGCGCCAGCAGCTGGAGTGGGACAGGGGTGGAGACCCAGTACTTC. The gene calls are TRBV5-1 and TRBJ2-5, with TRBD1 matching 10 bases. The CDR3 is made up of 15 amino acids. Trimming removed 3 bases from V and 5 bases from J; junction bases left unmatched: 7. Germline CDR1 is SGHRS and CDR2 is YFSETQ.

This clone was detected a few times. This sample includes further DNA sequences coding for the same CDR3. The chain uses TRBV27 and TRBJ1-2; 8 positions match TRBD1. The CDR3 is 15 amino acids. V gave up 4 bases and J gave up 3 bases; unmatched junction bases: 7. CDR1 MNHEY and CDR2 SMNVEV come from the germline V gene (reference sequence). CDR3 in DNA: TGTGCCAGCAGTTCGACAGGGGCTGGGGACTATGGCTACACCTTC. Residues: CASSSTGAGDYGYTF.

The V gene is TRBV7-2, the J gene TRBJ2-2; 8 bases align to TRBD1. With 5 bases clipped from V and 4 bases from J, the junction kept 3 bases outside the gene matches. CDR1 is SGHTA, CDR2 FQGNSA, per germline. The CDR3 totals 14 residues. CDR3 loop: CASSTGGRTGELFF. CDR3 DNA: TGTGCCAGCAGCACAGGGGGACGCACCGGGGAGCTGTTTTTT.

The V gene is TRBV7-2, the J gene TRBJ2-7, with D unresolved. With 5 bases removed from V and 9 bases from J, the gap between germline ends came to 14 bases. The CDR3 is made up of 12 amino acids. Germline V gene data show CDR1 as SGHTA and CDR2 as FQGNSA. The CDR3 nucleotides read TGTGCCAGCAGCGAGGCGTCTAGGAGGCAGTACTTC. Protein: CASSEASRRQYF. The variable domain in full, completed from reference TRBV7-2 and TRBJ2-7, reads GAGVSQSPSNKVTEKGKDVELRCDPISGHTALYWYRQSLGQGLEFLIYFQGNSAPDKSGLPSDRFSAERTGGSVSTLTIQRTQQEDSAVYLCASSEASRRQYFGPGTRLTVT.

The J gene is TRBJ1-2, the V gene TRBV2; D unresolved. V was trimmed by 2 bases and J by 2 bases, leaving 21 bases between them. Germline-derived CDR1 and CDR2 are SNHLY and FYNNEI. This CDR3 is 18 amino acids long. This CDR3 reads CASSETLLALRKNYGYTF. Here the CDR3 DNA reads TGTGCCAGCAGTGAAACCCTTCTGGCACTGAGGAAGAACTATGGCTACACCTTC.

This clone is a singleton in its sample. The genes are TRBV5-8 and TRBJ1-1, with D perhaps TRBD1 (6 bases). The V and J ends lost 1 base and 5 bases respectively, with 18 bases between them. The CDR3 is 16 residues long. The V gene's germline CDR1 is SGHTS and CDR2 YDEGEE. The CDR3 is CASSLPPQGFGTEAFF. The CDR3 bases are TGTGCCAGCAGCTTGCCCCCTCAGGGGTTTGGTACTGAAGCTTTCTTT.

The count of this clone is one. The V call is TRBV7-2, the J call TRBJ1-5; a possible D gene is TRBD1 (5 bases). CDR1 is SGHTA and CDR2 is FQGNSA in the germline V gene. The CDR3 runs 15 residues. V was shortened by 2 bases and J by 4 bases, with 12 bases between the two germline ends. The chain's CDR3 is CASSLTDRENQPQHF. DNA of the CDR3: TGTGCCAGCAGCTTAACTGACAGAGAAAATCAGCCCCAGCATTTT.

The V gene is TRBV28, the J gene TRBJ2-7; D perhaps matches TRBD2 (6 bases). Germline V gene sequence: CDR1 MDHEN, CDR2 SYDVKM. Trimming took 6 bases from V and 1 from J, leaving 19 bases between them. This CDR3 has 16 amino acids. CDR3 protein: CASRVGGEGRSYEQYF. The CDR3 DNA follows: TGTGCCAGCAGGGTGGGAGGTGAAGGGAGGTCCTACGAGCAGTACTTC.

V gene TRBV29-1 combines with J gene TRBJ2-7; 7 bases are shared with TRBD2. Germline assignment: CDR1 SQVTM and CDR2 ANQGSEA. The J segment lost 6 bases and the V segment lost 4 bases, leaving 6 bases of the junction unmatched. The CDR3 runs to 12 residues. As DNA, the CDR3 is TGCAGCGTTGGCGGGAGCGCCGGCGAGCAGTACTTC. It codes for CSVGGSAGEQYF.

The chain has TRBV28 and TRBJ1-2; possible D gene TRBD1, 5 bases. Looked up from germline, CDR1 is MDHEN and CDR2 is SYDVKM. The CDR3 loop spans 14 amino acids. V was shortened by 4 bases and J by 4 bases, with 13 bases between the two germline ends. The CDR3 sequence is CASSSPGTVYGYTF. The CDR3 DNA is TGTGCCAGCAGTTCCCCCGGGACTGTCTATGGCTACACCTTC.